These 2 T cell receptor beta chains were sequenced from one sample in a study of OX40 agonist ivuxolimab in advanced cancers. Assay: immunoSEQ multiplex PCR; the TCRdb copy retains only in-frame clones and omits some. The sample consists of around 50,000 clones, less than 85% of them appearing once. Sequenced here: CD4+ or CD8+ T cells sorted from blood, sampled in a trial of the OX40 agonist ivuxolimab. These receptor sequences come from an adult with an advanced solid tumor such as melanoma, head and neck, liver or kidney cancer.

The CDR3 sequence is CASSQDSGGIGRKAYEQYF. The DNA for the CDR3 is TGCGCCAGCAGCCAAGATTCTGGAGGGATCGGACGGAAGGCATACGAGCAGTACTTC. The genes are TRBV4-3 and TRBJ2-7, with D possibly being TRBD2 (6 bases). CDR3 length: 19 residues. Trimming left V 0 bases short and J 4 bases short, with 25 bases between. Germline values: CDR1 LGHNA, CDR2 YSLEER.

The V gene is TRBV19, the J gene TRBJ2-2, with a possible D match to TRBD1 (6 bases). The CDR3 covers 14 residues. Germline values: CDR1 LNHDA, CDR2 SQIVND (reference sequence). The germline V and J ends were trimmed by 7 bases and 1 base, with 10 bases remaining between them. The DNA of the CDR3 is TGTGCCAGTATCGTGACAGGGAACACCGGGGAGCTGTTTTTT. This encodes CASIVTGNTGELFF.